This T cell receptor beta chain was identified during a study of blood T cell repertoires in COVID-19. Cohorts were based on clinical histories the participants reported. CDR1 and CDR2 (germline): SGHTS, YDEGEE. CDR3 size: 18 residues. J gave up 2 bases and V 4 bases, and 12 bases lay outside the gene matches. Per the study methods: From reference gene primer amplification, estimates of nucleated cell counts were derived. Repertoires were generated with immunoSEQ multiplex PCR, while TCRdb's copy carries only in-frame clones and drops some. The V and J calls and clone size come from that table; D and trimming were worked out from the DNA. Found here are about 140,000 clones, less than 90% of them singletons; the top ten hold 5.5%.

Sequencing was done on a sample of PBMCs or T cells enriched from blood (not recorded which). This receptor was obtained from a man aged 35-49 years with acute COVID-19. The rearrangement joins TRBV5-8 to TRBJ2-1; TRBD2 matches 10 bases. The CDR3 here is CASSAYLAGGWPYNEQFF. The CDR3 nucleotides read TGTGCCAGCAGCGCTTATTTAGCGGGAGGTTGGCCCTACAATGAGCAGTTCTTC.